This T cell receptor beta chain emerged from a study of blood T cell repertoires in COVID-19. Study at large: Acute-phase and convalescent COVID-19 samples originated in the United States, Italy and Spain. T cells, B-cell-depleted T cells, or PBMCs provided the cDNA or gDNA that served as material.

CDR1 LNHDA and CDR2 SQIVND come from the germline V gene (reference sequence). V was cut by 3 bases and J by 2 bases, with 11 bases left in between. CDR3 length equals 15 residues. Authors' methods: Reference gene primer amplification gave nucleated cell count estimates. TCRdb's copy holds only in-frame clones and misses some; the assay was immunoSEQ multiplex PCR. The V and J calls and the clone size are those of that table, but D and trimming were determined from the DNA. The data show about 670,000 clones, approximately 90% seen once. Sequencing was performed on peripheral blood. The TCR comes from a woman aged 18 to 35 with acute or convalescent COVID-19. The genes are TRBV19 and TRBJ1-3, with D unclear. DNA for the CDR3: TGTGCCAGTAGTATGGGCAGATCAACTGGAAACACCATATATTTT. It is translated as CASSMGRSTGNTIYF.